This note documents a single T cell receptor (beta chain) sequence. There is no known antigen for this receptor. Base qualities are not provided; no much larger clone lies one nucleotide away. The record originates from a study of blood T cells in healthy people across ages (dated by TCRdb to the mid-2010s). Background for the entire study: In model experiments, template switching captured about one uniquely barcoded TCR beta cDNA molecule for every two T cells. Using the same blood draw, the study looked at two additional independent replicas of 1 million unique cDNA reads for two donors, one aged 18 to 29 and the other aged 80 or older. Using deep sequencing normalized with unique cDNA molecular identifiers, the study measured how TCR beta repertoire diversity changes with age. Donors were grouped into four age groups: young (average approximately 16 years), middle-aged (approximately 41), aged (around 66) and long-lived (approximately 78). Study-level results and caveats: Estimates of total diversity from one million sequenced T cells were regarded as lower bounds and underestimates. As age increased, observed TCR beta diversity per million T cells dropped in a roughly linear way, and a significant reduction was already evident by age roughly 40. Donor CMV infection status was unknown, potentially confounding age-related changes in expanded clonotypes. Compared with the aged group, the long-lived group had more naive CD4+ T cells, fewer expanded clones and increased TCR diversity, a pattern suggesting age selection. Observed TCR beta diversity correlated strongly with the percentage of naive T cells measured by flow cytometry. Because profiling used bulk unsorted PBMCs, naive and antigen-experienced compartments could not be compared conclusively.

The 40 or so donors, aged about 6 to 100 years, were systemically healthy Caucasian individuals from Russia. Around 10 milliliters of peripheral blood were collected from each donor into EDTA-treated Vacutainer tubes. PBMCs were isolated by Ficoll-Paque density-gradient centrifugation, with at least 7 million obtained per sample. Total RNA was extracted from PBMCs with Trizol reagent, with at least 6 micrograms obtained per sample. For every donor, an aliquot of PBMCs went through flow cytometry to measure the percentages of naive CD45RAhigh/CD27high T cells. Receptor amplification or capture employed 5' RACE. Sequencing instrument: Illumina HiSeq 2500. The second PCR ran for about 6 to 11 cycles and used a J-beta primer mix along with a sample-barcoded 5' primer. Each TCR beta cDNA molecule received a unique molecular identifier from a template-switch 5' adaptor carrying 12 random nucleotides. Each sample yielded at least 2.5 million CDR3-containing paired-end reads. The Mint cDNA synthesis kit, primed by a TRBC-specific oligonucleotide, was used to synthesize first-strand cDNA from all RNA. After uracil-DNA glycosylase treatment, a first 18-cycle PCR used universal primers M1SS and BC2_uni_R on all cDNA. For the original study's pipeline: Normalization of each sample was performed by random selection of 1 million high-quality reads, each carrying a distinct molecular identifier. Instead of being binned into consensus sequences, reads with shared molecular identifiers were discarded. MiTCR, set to a Q25 quality threshold and the strictest error-elimination algorithm, was used for CDR3 identification, clonotype clustering and error correction. A nonparametric unseen species model with Euler transformation was used to estimate lower-bound total TCR beta diversity. Starting from the raw public reads, TCRdb applied fastp trimming at Q25, assembled clones with MiXCR and retained in-frame beta chains. Each CDR3 protein appears once, grouped with its most common genes and DNA. The V and J calls, along with clone size, are taken from TCRdb and not from the paper's own processing. This sample holds 550,000 to 650,000 distinct CDR3 sequences; 25% to 35% were observed only once. Over 3.5% of the sample goes to the ten largest clones.

These data were also filed under a second study, of T cells of mothers and their children. Looking at the second paper: Nine systemically healthy Caucasian individuals served as donors, namely three mothers together with their six children. cDNA synthesis consumed the entire amount of extracted RNA, loaded at approximately 1.6 ug RNA in each 15 ul reaction. Sample barcodes and 2-4 random nucleotides were added via the M1S primer in the second PCR. Over 10 million TCR beta CDR3 reads came from each mother, compared with a few million reads from each child. In both related and unrelated pairs, thymic selection shapes the output of TCR recombination in a similar way, with inherited differences having only a minor effect. Normalized repertoire overlap was always slightly but never significantly higher in related than unrelated mother-child pairs. Persistent microchimeric T cell clones were not detected, at a sensitivity of approximately 93 clones per million clonotypes. The study used deep NGS to compare TCR beta repertoires of mothers and children, seeking features distinguishing related mother-child pairs from unrelated individuals. Mothers averaged roughly 36 +/- 4 years of age and children averaged roughly 10 +/- 4 years. Libraries were sequenced on Illumina HiSeq 2000 with 100+100 nt paired-end reads after adapter ligation with NEBNext reagents. To prevent cross-contamination, the mother and child libraries were prepared one month apart and sequenced in separate runs. For each donor, somewhere between about 500,000 and 2,000,000 distinct TCR beta clonotypes were identified. Naive TCR beta clonotypes were estimated from low-frequency clonotypes matched to each donor's FACS-determined naive share, without sorting.

Input material: blood. The sequence was collected from a boy aged 2-15 years in good health.

CDR3 loop: CASSGTGKVNSAKNIQYF. The DNA sequence follows: TGTGCCAGCAGTGGGACAGGGAAGGTAAACTCGGCCAAAAACATTCAGTACTTC. The chain is encoded by TRBV6-1 joined to TRBJ2-4; TRBD1 lines up with 8 middle nucleotides. V has 4 bases trimmed and J has 1 base trimmed; junction bases matching no gene number 12. From cysteine to phenylalanine, the CDR3 is 18 amino acids long. The sequence is cut down to CDR3 DNA, 54 bases in frame from base 1. CDR1 and CDR2, looked up from the germline V gene, are MNHNS and SASEGT.